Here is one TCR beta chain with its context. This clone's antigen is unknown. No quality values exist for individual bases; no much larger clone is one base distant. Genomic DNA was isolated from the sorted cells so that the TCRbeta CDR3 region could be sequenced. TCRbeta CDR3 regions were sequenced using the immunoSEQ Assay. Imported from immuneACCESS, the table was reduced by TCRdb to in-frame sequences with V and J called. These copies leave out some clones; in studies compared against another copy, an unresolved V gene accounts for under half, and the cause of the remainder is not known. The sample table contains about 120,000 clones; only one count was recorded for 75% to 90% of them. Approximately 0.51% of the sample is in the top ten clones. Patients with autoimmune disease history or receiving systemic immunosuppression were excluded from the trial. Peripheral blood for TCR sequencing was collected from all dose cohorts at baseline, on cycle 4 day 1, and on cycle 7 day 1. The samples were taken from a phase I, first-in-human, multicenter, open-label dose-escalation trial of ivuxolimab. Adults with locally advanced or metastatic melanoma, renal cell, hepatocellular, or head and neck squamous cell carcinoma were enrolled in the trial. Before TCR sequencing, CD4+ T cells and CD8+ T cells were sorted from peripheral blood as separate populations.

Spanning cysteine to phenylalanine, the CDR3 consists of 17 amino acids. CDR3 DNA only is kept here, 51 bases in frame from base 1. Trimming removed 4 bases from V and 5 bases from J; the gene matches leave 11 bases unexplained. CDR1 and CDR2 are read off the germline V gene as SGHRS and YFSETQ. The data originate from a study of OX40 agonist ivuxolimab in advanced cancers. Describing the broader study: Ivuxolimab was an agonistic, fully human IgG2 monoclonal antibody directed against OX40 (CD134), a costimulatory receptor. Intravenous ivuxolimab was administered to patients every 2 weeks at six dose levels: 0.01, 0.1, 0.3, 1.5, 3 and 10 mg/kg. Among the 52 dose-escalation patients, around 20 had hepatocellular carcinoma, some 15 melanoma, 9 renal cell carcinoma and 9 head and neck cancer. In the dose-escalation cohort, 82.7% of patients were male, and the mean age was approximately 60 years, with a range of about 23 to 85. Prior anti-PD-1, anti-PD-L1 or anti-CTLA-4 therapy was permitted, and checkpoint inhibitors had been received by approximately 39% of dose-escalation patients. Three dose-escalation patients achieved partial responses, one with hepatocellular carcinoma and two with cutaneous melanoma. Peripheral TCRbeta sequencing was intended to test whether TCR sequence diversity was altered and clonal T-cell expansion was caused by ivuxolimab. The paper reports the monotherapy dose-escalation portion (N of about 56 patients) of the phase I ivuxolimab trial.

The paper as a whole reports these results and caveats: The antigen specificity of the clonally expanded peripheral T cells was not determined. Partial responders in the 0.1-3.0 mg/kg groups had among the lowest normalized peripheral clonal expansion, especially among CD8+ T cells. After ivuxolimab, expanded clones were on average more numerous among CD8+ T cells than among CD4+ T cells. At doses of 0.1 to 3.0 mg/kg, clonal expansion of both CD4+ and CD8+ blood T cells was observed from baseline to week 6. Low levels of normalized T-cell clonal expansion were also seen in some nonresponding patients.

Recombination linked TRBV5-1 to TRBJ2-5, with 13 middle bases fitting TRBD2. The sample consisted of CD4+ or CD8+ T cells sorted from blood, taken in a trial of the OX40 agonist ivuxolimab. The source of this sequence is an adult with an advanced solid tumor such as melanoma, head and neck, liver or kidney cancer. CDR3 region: CASSGTGTSGVPETQYF. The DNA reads TGCGCCAGCAGCGGAACCGGGACTAGCGGGGTCCCGGAGACCCAGTACTTC.